The next 3 T cell receptor beta chains were all read from a single sample in a study of T cell responses to AZD1222 COVID-19 vaccine. Only in-frame clones appear in the TCRdb table, and some are missing; sequencing was by immunoSEQ multiplex PCR. Here the sample spans 120,000 or so clones, around 87% being singletons. The sample consisted of peripheral blood, taken on day 0 of AZD1222 vaccination. The receptors come from an adult in good health.

This clone appeared once. This sequence joins TRBV6-5 and TRBJ1-2; no reliable D call. The germline V gene encodes CDR1 MNHEY and CDR2 SVGAGI. V lost 11 bases to trimming and J lost 4 bases, with 23 bases between them. The CDR3 length is 15 residues. The CDR3 protein is CACTSGFQMGYGYTF. The CDR3 bases are TGTGCCTGCACCTCGGGCTTCCAGATGGGCTATGGCTACACCTTC.

Remarks on this clone: Germline is not matched at one junction end, which may reflect a read error. J is TRBJ1-1 and V is TRBV7-9; D not certain. The CDR3 contains 14 residues. The V gene's germline CDR1 is SEHNR and CDR2 FQNEAQ (reference sequence). The CDR3 DNA reads TGTGCCAGCAGCTTAGGTAGAGAAAACACTAAAGCTTTCTTT. It translates to CASSLGRENTKAFF.

This chain joins TRBV7-2 and TRBJ2-3; D is unclear. Per germline, CDR1 SGHTA and CDR2 FQGNSA. The CDR3 runs 13 residues. The germline V and J ends were trimmed by 5 bases and 0 bases, with 6 bases remaining between them. CDR3 in amino acids: CASSQPSTDTQYF. CDR3 in DNA: TGTGCCAGCAGCCAACCTAGCACAGATACGCAGTATTTT. The whole variable domain, filled in from reference TRBV7-2 and TRBJ2-3, reads GAGVSQSPSNKVTEKGKDVELRCDPISGHTALYWYRQSLGQGLEFLIYFQGNSAPDKSGLPSDRFSAERTGGSVSTLTIQRTQQEDSAVYLCASSQPSTDTQYFGPGTRLTVL.